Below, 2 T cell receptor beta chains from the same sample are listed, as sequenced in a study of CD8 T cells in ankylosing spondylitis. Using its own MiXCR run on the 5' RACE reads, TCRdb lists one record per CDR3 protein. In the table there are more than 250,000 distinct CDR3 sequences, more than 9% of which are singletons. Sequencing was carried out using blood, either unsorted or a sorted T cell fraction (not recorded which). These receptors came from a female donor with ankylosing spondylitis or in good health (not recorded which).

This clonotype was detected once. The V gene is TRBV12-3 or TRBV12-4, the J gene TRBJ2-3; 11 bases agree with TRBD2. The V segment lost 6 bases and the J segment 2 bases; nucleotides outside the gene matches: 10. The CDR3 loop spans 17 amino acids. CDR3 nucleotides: TGTGCCAGCAGCGTGGCTAGCGGGGGGCGATTCACAGATACGCAGTATTTT. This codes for CASSVASGGRFTDTQYF.

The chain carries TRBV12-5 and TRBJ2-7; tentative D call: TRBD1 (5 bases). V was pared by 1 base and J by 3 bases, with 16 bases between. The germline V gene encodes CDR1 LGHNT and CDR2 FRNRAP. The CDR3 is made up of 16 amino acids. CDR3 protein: CASGLASQDRVYEQYF. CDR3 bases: TGTGCTAGTGGTTTGGCCTCCCAAGACAGAGTCTACGAGCAGTACTTC.